This T cell receptor (beta chain) derives from a study of blood T cells in healthy people across ages. The V end was cut by 0 bases, the J end by 5 bases, with 5 bases between. Germline-derived CDR1 and CDR2 are KGHSH and LQKENI. The CDR3 runs to 13 residues. In terms of origin and age, donors were healthy Caucasian individuals from Russia aged about 6 to 100. A sample-barcoded 5' primer and a J-beta primer mix were used in a second PCR of roughly 7 to 11 cycles. TCRdb itself ran the 5' RACE reads through MiXCR, one entry per CDR3 protein. The sample holds 1.8 million or so distinct CDR3 sequences; approximately 39% are singletons and the top ten take 23%.

Sequencing was performed on blood. The chain uses TRBV18 and TRBJ2-1, with no clear D. This receptor was taken from a human donor in good health. This chain's CDR3 is CASSPPDHNEQFF. The DNA for the CDR3 is TGTGCCAGCTCACCACCAGACCACAATGAGCAGTTCTTC.